This T cell receptor beta chain was captured in a study of blood T cell repertoires in COVID-19. Sequencing was performed with immunoSEQ multiplex PCR; in TCRdb, only in-frame clones are kept and a portion is missing. In the table there are under 30,000 clones, roughly 80% of which are singletons. The CDR3 spans 14 residues. CDR1 is MGHRA, CDR2 YSYEKL, per germline. V gave up 4 bases and J gave up 3 bases, with 12 bases separating them. This clonotype was obtained from a human donor in a cohort sampled during active COVID-19. V usage is TRBV4-1 and J usage is TRBJ1-2; D not certain. Sample: peripheral blood. CDR3 DNA: TGCGCCAGCAGCCTGACATCAGTAGACTATGGCTACACCTTC. This encodes CASSLTSVDYGYTF.